Listed below are T cell receptor beta chains from one sample, sequenced in a study of blood T cell repertoires in COVID-19. Profiling relied on immunoSEQ multiplex PCR, and the TCRdb table lists in-frame clones only, not all of them. The sample contains under 250,000 clones, approximately 80% of which appear only once. Sequencing used peripheral blood. The receptors stem from a woman aged 55 to 70 who had recovered from COVID-19. The CDR3 runs from the conserved cysteine through the conserved F or W. D genes are given only for firm matches. A clone size is listed for some rows: how often the clone was seen (once, few, many), or a class if it is expanded.

cdr3_aa cdr3_nt v_call clone_size j_call d_call
CASLLPGHPNRQPQHF TGTGCCAGCTTACTTCCGGGACACCCCAATCGGCAGCCCCAGCATTTT TRBV5-8 NA TRBJ1-5 NA
CASSLGRGSYEQYF TGCGCCAGCAGCTTGGGGAGGGGATCCTACGAGCAGTACTTC TRBV5-1 NA TRBJ2-7 NA
CASSLKEQDEQYF TGCGCCAGCAGCTTGAAGGAACAGGACGAGCAGTACTTC TRBV5-1 NA TRBJ2-7 NA
CATSRGGQGGFTEAFF TGTGCCACCAGCAGAGGGGGACAGGGGGGTTTCACTGAAGCTTTCTTT TRBV15 NA TRBJ1-1 TRBD1
CASSLGTRYEQYF TGTGCCAGCAGTTTAGGGACACGTTACGAGCAGTACTTC TRBV12-3/TRBV12-4 NA TRBJ2-7 NA
CASSELDSGQGTEAFF TGTGCCAGCAGCGAACTAGATTCGGGTCAGGGCACTGAAGCTTTCTTT TRBV25-1 NA TRBJ1-1 NA
CASSSRTGITSNTGELFF TGTGCCAGCAGCTCCAGGACAGGGATTACTTCGAACACCGGGGAGCTGTTTTTT TRBV5-6 NA TRBJ2-2 TRBD1
CASSAAGGSYEQYF TGTGCCAGCTCAGCTGCAGGGGGCTCCTACGAGCAGTACTTC TRBV18 NA TRBJ2-7 TRBD1
CASRPPTGSGYGYTF TGTGCCAGCAGGCCCCCAACAGGGTCCGGCTATGGCTACACCTTC TRBV7-2 NA TRBJ1-2 NA
CASRDRNYEQYF TGTGCCAGCAGGGACAGAAATTACGAGCAGTACTTC TRBV5-6 NA TRBJ2-7 NA
CASQRGGADYGYTF TGTGCCAGCCAAAGGGGGGGGGCGGACTATGGCTACACCTTC TRBV6-6 NA TRBJ1-2 NA
CASSFSGTGYNSPLHF TGTGCCAGCAGCTTTAGTGGGACAGGCTATAATTCACCCCTCCACTTT TRBV7-6 NA TRBJ1-6 TRBD1
CASRATENLEAFF TGCGCCAGCAGGGCTACAGAGAACCTTGAAGCTTTCTTT TRBV5-1 NA TRBJ1-1 NA
CASSQEGLAGGGTDTQYF TGTGCCAGCAGCCAAGAGGGACTAGCGGGGGGTGGTACAGATACGCAGTATTTT TRBV3-1/TRBV3-2 NA TRBJ2-3 TRBD2
CASSQDWQGGGYTF TGTGCCAGCAGCCAAGATTGGCAGGGTGGTGGCTACACCTTC TRBV14 few TRBJ1-2 NA
CASSTRQGAYGYTF TGCGCCAGCAGCACACGACAGGGGGCCTATGGCTACACCTTC TRBV5-1 NA TRBJ1-2 TRBD1
CASSLSSGSSYEQYF TGCGCCAGCAGCTTGTCTAGCGGGTCCTCCTACGAGCAGTACTTC TRBV5-1 NA TRBJ2-7 TRBD2
CASSPRTGALGTEAFF TGTGCCAGCAGCCCAAGGACAGGGGCCTTGGGGACTGAAGCTTTCTTT TRBV7-9 once TRBJ1-1 TRBD1
CASMKRQGGTDTQYF TGTGCCAGCATGAAAAGACAGGGGGGCACAGATACGCAGTATTTT TRBV2 once TRBJ2-3 TRBD1
CASSLALSGYTEAFF TGTGCCAGCAGCTTAGCTCTTTCGGGATACACTGAAGCTTTCTTT TRBV7-2 once TRBJ1-1 NA
CASSLPVLEFGELFF TGTGCCAGCAGCTTACCAGTCCTAGAGTTCGGGGAGCTGTTTTTT TRBV7-9 once TRBJ2-2 NA
CASSDPTGGNTEAFF TGTGCCAGCAGCGATCCGACAGGTGGGAACACTGAAGCTTTCTTT TRBV5-4 NA TRBJ1-1 NA
CASSGAAYGGYTF TGTGCCAGCAGCGGCGCGGCCTATGGGGGCTACACCTTC TRBV5-6 NA TRBJ1-2 NA
CASSLGRNYGYTF TGTGCCAGCAGCTTAGGCCGGAACTATGGCTACACCTTC TRBV7-9 NA TRBJ1-2 NA
CASRSGQLDQPQHF TGCGCCAGCAGGTCGGGACAGCTTGATCAGCCCCAGCATTTT TRBV10-2 NA TRBJ1-5 TRBD1
CASTRTSGGVGYNEQFF TGTGCCAGCACTAGGACTAGCGGGGGGGTGGGGTACAATGAGCAGTTCTTC TRBV27 NA TRBJ2-1 TRBD2
CASSSGGPTAGSDTQYF TGTGCCAGCAGCTCCGGGGGTCCCACCGCGGGCTCAGATACGCAGTATTTT TRBV7-2 NA TRBJ2-3 NA
CASRNTGQMGNQPQHF TGTGCCAGCAGGAACACAGGGCAGATGGGCAATCAGCCCCAGCATTTT TRBV2 NA TRBJ1-5 NA
CATPPRGQETQYF TGTGCCACACCTCCCCGGGGACAAGAGACCCAGTACTTC TRBV5-8 once TRBJ2-5 NA
CASRPQGLSAYGYTF TGCGCCAGCAGACCACAGGGGCTTTCGGCCTATGGCTACACCTTC TRBV5-1 once TRBJ1-2 TRBD1
CASSQLAGGGDTQYF TGTGCCAGCAGCCAATTAGCGGGGGGTGGAGATACGCAGTATTTT TRBV5-5 once TRBJ2-3 TRBD2
CASSQEARAYNSPLHF TGCGCCAGCAGCCAAGAGGCCAGGGCCTATAATTCACCCCTCCACTTT TRBV4-3 NA TRBJ1-6 NA
CASSLAGAGGNTIYF TGTGCCAGCAGCTTGGCAGGGGCTGGGGGAAACACCATATATTTT TRBV11-2 few TRBJ1-3 NA
CASSHRGHTEAFF TGTGCCAGCAGCCACAGGGGGCACACTGAAGCTTTCTTT TRBV12-3/TRBV12-4 NA TRBJ1-1 TRBD1
CAWSVEGGYGYTF TGTGCCTGGAGTGTTGAGGGCGGCTATGGCTACACCTTC TRBV30 NA TRBJ1-2 NA
CASSIPRRNTDTQYF TGTGCCAGCAGTATCCCTCGGCGGAACACAGATACGCAGTATTTT TRBV6-2/TRBV6-3 NA TRBJ2-3 NA
CASSTGQGIVNQPQHF TGTGCCAGTAGTACTGGACAGGGGATAGTTAATCAGCCCCAGCATTTT TRBV19 NA TRBJ1-5 TRBD1